Following are 10 T cell receptor beta chains from one sample sequenced in a study of vaccination and CD4 T cells after COVID-19. An Oncomine TCR Beta short-read assay was used to sequence the DNA from cultured CD4+ T cells. TCRdb reprocessed the PCR reads with MiXCR, giving one entry per CDR3 protein. The sample holds around 18,000 distinct CDR3 sequences, over 55% seen once. Treatment specified: roughly 11-day PBMC culture with coronavirus spike peptide pools or control peptides (ViraFEST assay). These TCRs' antigens remain unknown. The source was CD4+ T cells from blood, cultured in vitro, collected after SARS-CoV-2 vaccination. The receptors were gathered from a human donor who had recovered from COVID-19.

The gene calls are TRBV5-1 and TRBJ1-5; D is perhaps TRBD1 (6 bases). The CDR3 length is 15 residues. Germline V gene lookup returns CDR1 SGHRS and CDR2 YFSETQ. Deletions cut 0 bases from V and 7 bases from J, with 14 bases between. Written as DNA, the CDR3 is TGCGCCAGCAGCTTGGATTCAGGGGACGACCAGCCCCAGCATTTT. The encoded protein is CASSLDSGDDQPQHF.

The rearrangement links TRBV2 to TRBJ1-1; no firm D call. The CDR3 length is 15 residues. The germline gives CDR1 SNHLY, CDR2 FYNNEI. V was clipped by 0 bases and J by 0 bases, with 8 bases between them. CDR3 bases: TGTGCCAGCAGTGAAGCCCTCTCCATGAACACTGAAGCTTTCTTT. Translated: CASSEALSMNTEAFF.

The genes are TRBV20-1 and TRBJ1-1; D gene unclear. Trimming pared 6 bases from V and 10 bases from J, leaving 12 bases between. The germline V gene encodes CDR1 DFQATT and CDR2 SNEGSKA (reference sequence). The CDR3 has 10 residues. In DNA, the CDR3 is TGCAGTGCCTCACTCGGTAGAGCTTTCTTT. It specifies CSASLGRAFF.

The CDR3 here is CASAWNENTEAFF. As DNA, the CDR3 is TGTGCCAGCGCCTGGAACGAAAACACTGAAGCTTTCTTT. The rearrangement uses TRBV6-1 and TRBJ1-1; D gene ambiguous. The V gene's germline CDR1 is MNHNS and CDR2 SASEGT. There are 13 residues in the CDR3. The ends were cut back, 8 bases at V and 2 bases at J, with 12 bases in the middle.

V usage is TRBV7-2 and J usage is TRBJ2-2; D is unresolved. The CDR3 totals 15 residues. V was cut by 8 bases and J by 5 bases, with 18 bases left in between. The germline CDR1 and CDR2 sequences are SGHTA and FQGNSA. Here the CDR3 DNA reads TGTGCCAGCGGATTGAAGGATTTACGTACCGGGGAGCTGTTTTTT. Amino acid sequence: CASGLKDLRTGELFF.

This chain joins TRBV24-1 and TRBJ2-5, with D possibly TRBD1 on 6 matching bases. V dropped 5 bases and J dropped 5 bases, with 17 bases sitting between them. The germline V gene has CDR1 KGHDR and CDR2 SFDVKD. The CDR3 consists of 15 residues. CDR3 residues: CATSGRDTRKETQYF. The CDR3 bases are TGTGCCACCAGTGGTAGGGACACTCGAAAGGAGACCCAGTACTTC.

The V gene is TRBV14, the J gene TRBJ2-7; the match to TRBD2 covers 8 bases. The CDR3 is 16 residues long. After removal of 4 bases from V and 4 bases from J, the junction contained 12 bases not matched to a gene. Germline V gene lookup returns CDR1 SGHDN and CDR2 FVKESK. The CDR3 spells CASSPQRGGRMYEQYF. CDR3 DNA: TGTGCCAGCAGCCCACAGCGGGGCGGGAGGATGTACGAGCAGTACTTC.

V usage is TRBV7-8 and J usage is TRBJ2-3; D is uncertain. V dropped 1 base and J dropped 8 bases, with 13 bases sitting between them. This CDR3 is 14 amino acids long. The V gene's germline CDR1 is SGHVS and CDR2 FQNEAQ. The CDR3 nucleotides read TGTGCCAGCAGCTTAGAAGAGATTTATTCTACGCAGTATTTT. Translated, it gives CASSLEEIYSTQYF.

The chain carries TRBV6-1 and TRBJ2-7, with a weak D call TRBD2 (6 bases). V lost 8 bases to trimming and J lost 6 bases, with 20 bases between them. Germline V gives CDR1 MNHNS, CDR2 SASEGT. The CDR3 runs to 14 residues. CDR3 region: CASWSGGGRVEQYF. The CDR3 nucleotides are TGTGCCAGCTGGTCTGGGGGAGGCCGGGTCGAGCAGTACTTC.

As regards this clonotype: A read error may account for a junction end that differs from germline. This chain connects TRBV27 to TRBJ1-6; 10 nucleotides agree with TRBD1. Germline CDR1 MNHEY, CDR2 SMNVEV (reference sequence). CDR3 length equals 16 residues. In DNA form, the CDR3 reads TGTGCCAGCAGTATATCGAGCGACAGGGGGCAATCACCCCTCCACTTT. Protein: CASSISSDRGQSPLHF.